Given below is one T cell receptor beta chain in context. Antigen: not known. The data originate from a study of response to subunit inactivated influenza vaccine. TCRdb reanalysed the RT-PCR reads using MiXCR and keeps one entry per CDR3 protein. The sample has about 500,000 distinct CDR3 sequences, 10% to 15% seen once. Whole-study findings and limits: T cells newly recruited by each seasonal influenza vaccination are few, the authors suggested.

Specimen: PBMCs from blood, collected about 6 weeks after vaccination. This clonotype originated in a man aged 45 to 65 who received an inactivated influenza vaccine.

The CDR3 spells CASTYSYEQYF. As DNA, the CDR3 is TGTGCCAGCACCTATTCCTACGAGCAGTACTTC. The rearrangement joins TRBV5-8 to TRBJ2-7, with D uncertain. CDR1 and CDR2 (germline): SGHTS, YDEGEE. The CDR3 consists of 11 residues. V gave up 6 bases and J gave up 1 base, with 5 bases separating them.